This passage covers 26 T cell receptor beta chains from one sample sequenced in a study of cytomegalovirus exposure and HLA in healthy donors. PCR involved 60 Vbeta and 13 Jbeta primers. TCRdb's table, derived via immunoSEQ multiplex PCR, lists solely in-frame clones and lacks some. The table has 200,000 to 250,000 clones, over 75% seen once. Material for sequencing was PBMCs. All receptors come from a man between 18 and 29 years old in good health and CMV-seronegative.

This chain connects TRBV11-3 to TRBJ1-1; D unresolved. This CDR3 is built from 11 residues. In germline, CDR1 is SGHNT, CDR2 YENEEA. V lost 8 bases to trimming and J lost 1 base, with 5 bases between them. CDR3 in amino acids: CASERNTEAFF. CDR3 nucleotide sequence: TGTGCCAGCGAGAGGAACACTGAAGCTTTCTTT.

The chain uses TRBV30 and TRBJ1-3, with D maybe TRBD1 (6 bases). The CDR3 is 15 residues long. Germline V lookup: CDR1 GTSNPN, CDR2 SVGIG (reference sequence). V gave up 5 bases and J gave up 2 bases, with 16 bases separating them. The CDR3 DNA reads TGTGCCTGGTCTCGACAGGTTGTTACTGGAAACACCATATATTTT. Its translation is CAWSRQVVTGNTIYF.

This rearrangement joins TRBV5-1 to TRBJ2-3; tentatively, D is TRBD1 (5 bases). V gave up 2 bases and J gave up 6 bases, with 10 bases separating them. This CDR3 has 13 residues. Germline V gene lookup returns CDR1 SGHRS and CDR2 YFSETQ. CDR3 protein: CASSLGAADTQYF. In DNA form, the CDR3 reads TGCGCCAGCAGCTTAGGGGCAGCGGATACGCAGTATTTT. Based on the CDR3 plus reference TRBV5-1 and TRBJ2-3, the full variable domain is KAGVTQTPRYLIKTRGQQVTLSCSPISGHRSVSWYQQTPGQGLQFLFEYFSETQRNKGNFPGRFSGRQFSNSRSEMNVSTLELGDSALYLCASSLGAADTQYFGPGTRLTVL.

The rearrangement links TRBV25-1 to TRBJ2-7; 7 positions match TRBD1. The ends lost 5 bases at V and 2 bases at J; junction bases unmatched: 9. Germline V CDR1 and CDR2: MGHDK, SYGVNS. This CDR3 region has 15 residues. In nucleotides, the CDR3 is TGTGCCAGCAGTCCCCCGGGACAGCGTCCCTACGAGCAGTACTTC. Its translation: CASSPPGQRPYEQYF.

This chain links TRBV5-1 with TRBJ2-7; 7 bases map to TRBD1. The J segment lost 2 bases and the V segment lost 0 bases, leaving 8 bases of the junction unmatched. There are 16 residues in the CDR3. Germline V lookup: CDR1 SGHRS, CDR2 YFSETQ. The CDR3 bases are TGCGCCAGCAGCTTGGCGCCGGGACAGAGAACCTACGAGCAGTACTTC. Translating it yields CASSLAPGQRTYEQYF.

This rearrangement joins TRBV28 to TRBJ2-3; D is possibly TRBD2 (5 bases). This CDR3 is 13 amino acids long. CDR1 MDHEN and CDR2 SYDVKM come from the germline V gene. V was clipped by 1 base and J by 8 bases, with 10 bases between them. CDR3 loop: CASSLYGGGTQYF. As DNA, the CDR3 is TGTGCCAGCAGTTTATACGGAGGAGGTACGCAGTATTTT.

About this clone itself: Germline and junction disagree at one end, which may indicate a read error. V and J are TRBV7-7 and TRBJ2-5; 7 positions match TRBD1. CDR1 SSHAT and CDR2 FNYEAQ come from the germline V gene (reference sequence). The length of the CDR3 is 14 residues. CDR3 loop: CASSRTGVQETQYF. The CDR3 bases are TGTGCTAGCAGCCGGACAGGAGTACAAGAGACCCAGTACTTC. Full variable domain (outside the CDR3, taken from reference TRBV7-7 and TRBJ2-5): GAGVSQSPRYKVTKRGQDVTLRCDPISSHATLYWYQQALGQGPEFLTYFNYEAQPDKSGLPSDRFSAERPEGSISTLTIQRTEQRDSAMYRCASSRTGVQETQYFGPGTRLLVL.

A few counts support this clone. As DNA, the CDR3 is TGTGCCAGCACCAGACTCGACTCCTACGAGCAGTACTTC. Residues: CASTRLDSYEQYF. This chain links TRBV6-5 with TRBJ2-7; D unresolved. CDR3 length: 13 residues. CDR1 and CDR2 (germline): MNHEY, SVGAGI. The ends were cut back, 7 bases at V and 0 bases at J, with 10 bases in the middle.

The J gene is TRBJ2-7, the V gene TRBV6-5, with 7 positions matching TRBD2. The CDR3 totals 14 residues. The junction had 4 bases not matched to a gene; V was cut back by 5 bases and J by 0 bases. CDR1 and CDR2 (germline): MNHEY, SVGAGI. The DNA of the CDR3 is TGTGCCAGCAGTCCCGGGGGGAACTCCTACGAGCAGTACTTC. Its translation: CASSPGGNSYEQYF.

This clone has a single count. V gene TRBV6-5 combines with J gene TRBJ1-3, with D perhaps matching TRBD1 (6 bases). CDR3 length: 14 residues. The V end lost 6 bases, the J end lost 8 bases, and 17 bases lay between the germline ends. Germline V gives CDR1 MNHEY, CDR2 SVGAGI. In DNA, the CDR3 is TGTGCCAGCAGCATCCGGGGTGGGGGCTACACCATATATTTT. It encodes CASSIRGGGYTIYF.

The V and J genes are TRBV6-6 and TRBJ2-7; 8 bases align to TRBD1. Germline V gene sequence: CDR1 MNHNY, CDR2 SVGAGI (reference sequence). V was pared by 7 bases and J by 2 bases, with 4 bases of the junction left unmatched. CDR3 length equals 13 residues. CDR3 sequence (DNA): TGTGCCAGCACCCCGGGACAGGCCTACGAGCAGTACTTC. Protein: CASTPGQAYEQYF.

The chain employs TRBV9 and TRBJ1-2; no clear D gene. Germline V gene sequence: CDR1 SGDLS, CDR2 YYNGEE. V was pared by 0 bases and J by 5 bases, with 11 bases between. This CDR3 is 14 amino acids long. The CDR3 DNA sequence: TGTGCCAGCAGCGTAGTGGCGGAGAGGTATGGCTACACCTTC. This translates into CASSVVAERYGYTF.

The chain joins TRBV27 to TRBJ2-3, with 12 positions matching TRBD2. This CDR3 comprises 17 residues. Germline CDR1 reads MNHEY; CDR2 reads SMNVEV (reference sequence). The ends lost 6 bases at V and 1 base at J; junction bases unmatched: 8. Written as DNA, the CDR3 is TGTGCCAGCAGAAGGACTAGCGGGAACCCGGGCACAGATACGCAGTATTTT. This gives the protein CASRRTSGNPGTDTQYF.

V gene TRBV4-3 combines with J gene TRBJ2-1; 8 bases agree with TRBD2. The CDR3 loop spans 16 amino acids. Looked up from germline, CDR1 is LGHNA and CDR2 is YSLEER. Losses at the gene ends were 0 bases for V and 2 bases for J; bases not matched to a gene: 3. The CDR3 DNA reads TGCGCCAGCAGCCAAGATACGGGGGGGCCCTACAATGAGCAGTTCTTC. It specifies CASSQDTGGPYNEQFF.

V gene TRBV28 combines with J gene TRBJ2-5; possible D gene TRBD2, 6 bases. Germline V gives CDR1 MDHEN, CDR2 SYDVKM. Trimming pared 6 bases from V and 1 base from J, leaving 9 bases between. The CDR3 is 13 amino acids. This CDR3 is CASRDYSQETQYF. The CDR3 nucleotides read TGTGCCAGCAGGGACTACTCCCAAGAGACCCAGTACTTC.

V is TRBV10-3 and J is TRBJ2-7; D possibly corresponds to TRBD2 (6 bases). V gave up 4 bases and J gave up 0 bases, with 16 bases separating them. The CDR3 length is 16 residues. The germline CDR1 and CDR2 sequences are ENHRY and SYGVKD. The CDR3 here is CAISVAGGTSSYEQYF. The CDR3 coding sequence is TGTGCCATCAGTGTCGCTGGAGGGACTTCCTCCTACGAGCAGTACTTC.

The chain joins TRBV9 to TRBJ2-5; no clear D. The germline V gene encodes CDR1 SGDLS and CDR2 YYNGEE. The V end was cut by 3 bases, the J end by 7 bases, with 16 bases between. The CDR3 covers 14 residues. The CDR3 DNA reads TGTGCCAGCAGCGAGGCCCGAGATGGGCGGACCCAGTACTTC. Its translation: CASSEARDGRTQYF.

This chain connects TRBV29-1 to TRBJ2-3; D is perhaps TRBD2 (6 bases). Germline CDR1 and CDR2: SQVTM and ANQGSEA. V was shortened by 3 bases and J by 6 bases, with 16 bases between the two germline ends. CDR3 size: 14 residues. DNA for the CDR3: TGCAGCGTTGAGATTGTCTCCGGAGGGGATACGCAGTATTTT. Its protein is CSVEIVSGGDTQYF.

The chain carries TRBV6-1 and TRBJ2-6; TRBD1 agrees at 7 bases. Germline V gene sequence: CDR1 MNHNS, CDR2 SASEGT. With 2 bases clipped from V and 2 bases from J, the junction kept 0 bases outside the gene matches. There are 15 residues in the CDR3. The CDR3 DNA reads TGTGCCAGCAGTGAACAGGGGGCTGGGGCCAACGTCCTGACTTTC. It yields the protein CASSEQGAGANVLTF.

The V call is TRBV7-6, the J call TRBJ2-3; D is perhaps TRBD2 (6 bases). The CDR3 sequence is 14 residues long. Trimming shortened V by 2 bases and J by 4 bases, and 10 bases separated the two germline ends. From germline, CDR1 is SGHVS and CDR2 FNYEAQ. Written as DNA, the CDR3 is TGTGCCAGCAGCTTACAGGGAGGCCCAGATACGCAGTATTTT. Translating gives CASSLQGGPDTQYF.

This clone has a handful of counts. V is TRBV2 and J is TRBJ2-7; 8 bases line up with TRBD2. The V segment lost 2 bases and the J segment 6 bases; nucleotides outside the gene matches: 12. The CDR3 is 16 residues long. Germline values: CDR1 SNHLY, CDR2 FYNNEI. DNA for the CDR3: TGTGCCAGCAGTGAACCTACTAGCGGAGCCCATCTCGAGCAGTACTTC. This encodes CASSEPTSGAHLEQYF.

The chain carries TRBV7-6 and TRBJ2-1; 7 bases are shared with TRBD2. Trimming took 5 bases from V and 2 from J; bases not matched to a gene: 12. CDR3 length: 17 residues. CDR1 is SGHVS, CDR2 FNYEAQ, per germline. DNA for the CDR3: TGTGCCAGCAGCCTAGTGGGGGGAGGGCCTCCCTACAATGAGCAGTTCTTC. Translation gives CASSLVGGGPPYNEQFF.

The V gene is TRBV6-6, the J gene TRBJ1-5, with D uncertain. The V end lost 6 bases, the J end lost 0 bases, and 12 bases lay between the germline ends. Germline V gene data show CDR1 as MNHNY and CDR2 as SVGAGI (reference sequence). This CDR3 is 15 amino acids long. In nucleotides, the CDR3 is TGTGCCAGCAGCCCTACGGTAGATAGCAATCAGCCCCAGCATTTT. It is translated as CASSPTVDSNQPQHF.

DNA of the CDR3: TGTGCCAGCAGCCCCGGGGTCCTCGGGGGCAATGAGCAGTTCTTC. Its translation is CASSPGVLGGNEQFF. The V and J genes are TRBV7-9 and TRBJ2-1; D possibly corresponds to TRBD2 (6 bases). From germline, CDR1 is SEHNR and CDR2 FQNEAQ (reference sequence). V was cut by 5 bases and J by 6 bases, with 17 bases left in between. The CDR3 extends over 15 amino acids.

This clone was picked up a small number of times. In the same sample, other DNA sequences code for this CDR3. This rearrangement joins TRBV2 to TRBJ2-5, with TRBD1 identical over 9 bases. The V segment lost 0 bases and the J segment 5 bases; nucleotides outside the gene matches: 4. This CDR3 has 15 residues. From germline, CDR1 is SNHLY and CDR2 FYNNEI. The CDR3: CASSEAGTGSETQYF. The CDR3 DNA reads TGTGCCAGCAGTGAAGCCGGGACAGGGTCGGAGACCCAGTACTTC.

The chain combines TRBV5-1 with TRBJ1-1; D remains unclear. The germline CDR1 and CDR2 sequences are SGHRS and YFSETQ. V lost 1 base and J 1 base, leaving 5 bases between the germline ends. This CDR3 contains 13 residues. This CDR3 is CASSLTPNTEAFF. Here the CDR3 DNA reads TGCGCCAGCAGCTTGACTCCGAACACTGAAGCTTTCTTT.